This entry describes one T cell receptor (beta chain). PCR primers comprised 60 Vbeta and 13 Jbeta primers. Some clones are missing from TCRdb's copy, which holds only in-frame ones; the method was immunoSEQ multiplex PCR. Of a few hundred thousand clones in the sample, approximately 78% are singletons; the top ten hold approximately 2.8%. This sample was taken from a study of cytomegalovirus exposure and HLA in healthy donors. The CDR3 spans 13 residues. Deletions cut 6 bases from V and 12 bases from J, with 21 bases between. CDR1 and CDR2 from the germline V gene are SNHLY and FYNNEI. The chain has TRBV2 and TRBJ2-7, with D maybe TRBD2 (6 bases). The sequencing input was PBMCs. This TCR came from a man aged 30 to 45 in good health and CMV-seronegative. The CDR3 DNA is TGTGCCAGCAGCACCAAGCTGGGAGGACGTGGGTACTTC. As protein: CASSTKLGGRGYF.